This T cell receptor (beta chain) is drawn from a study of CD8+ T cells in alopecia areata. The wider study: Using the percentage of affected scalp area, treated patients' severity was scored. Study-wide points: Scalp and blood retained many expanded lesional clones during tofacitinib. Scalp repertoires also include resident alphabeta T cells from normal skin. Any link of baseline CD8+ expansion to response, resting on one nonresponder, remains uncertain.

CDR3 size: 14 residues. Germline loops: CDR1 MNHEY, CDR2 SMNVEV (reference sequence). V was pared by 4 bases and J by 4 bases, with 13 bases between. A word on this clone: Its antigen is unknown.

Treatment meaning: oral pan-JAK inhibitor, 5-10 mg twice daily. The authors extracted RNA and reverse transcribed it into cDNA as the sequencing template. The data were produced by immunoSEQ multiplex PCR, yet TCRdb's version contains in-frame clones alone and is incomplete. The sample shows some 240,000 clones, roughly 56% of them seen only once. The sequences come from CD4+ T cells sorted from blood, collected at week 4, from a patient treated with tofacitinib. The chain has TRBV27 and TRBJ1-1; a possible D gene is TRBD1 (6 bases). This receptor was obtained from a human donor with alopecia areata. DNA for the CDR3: TGTGCCAGCAGTTGGGGGGGGCAGGGCACTGAAGCTTTCTTT. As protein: CASSWGGQGTEAFF.